Sequencing of this T cell receptor (beta chain) was carried out in a study of human T cells and chemical hapten exposure. J was trimmed by 6 bases and V by 6 bases; bases with no gene match: 3. Per the germline V gene, CDR1 is LNHDA and CDR2 is SQIVND (reference sequence). The length of the CDR3 is 13 residues. Stated time point: pre-sensitization, week 0. Treatment defined: therapeutic diphenylcyclopropenone sensitization with weekly scalp DPC. The study's library attached unique molecular identifiers to single cDNA molecules. TCRdb analysed the RACE reads with MiXCR anew, one entry per CDR3 protein. The repertoire holds under 70,000 distinct CDR3 sequences, around 10% seen once, with around 4.1% in the top ten. At least ten counts were recorded for this clonotype.

The sample was whole blood, taken in connection with sensitization to the hapten diphenylcyclopropenone (DPC). The rearrangement uses TRBV19 and TRBJ2-7, with 12 bases aligning to TRBD1. This TCR derives from a woman aged 40-49 years with alopecia areata. Some clones in this sample may be carry-over from other donors' samples. Written as DNA, the CDR3 is TGTGCCAGTAGCGGGACAGGGGGCGGCGAGCAGTACTTC. It specifies CASSGTGGGEQYF.